A selection of T cell receptor beta chains follows, all from one sample in a study of cytotoxic CD8 clonotypes in ibrutinib-treated CLL. TCRdb's table, derived via immunoSEQ multiplex PCR, lists solely in-frame clones and lacks some. The top ten clones hold 9.5% to 15% of a sample with some 43,000 clones, 60% to 75% of them seen once. This sample comprised PBMCs, obtained after 12 months of ibrutinib treatment. Source of these receptors: a human donor with chronic lymphocytic leukemia. The CDR3 runs from the conserved cysteine through the conserved F or W. A D gene is named only where the DNA matches it firmly. Not every row has a clone size; where given, it reads once, few, many or a size class.

abundance | j_gene | d_gene | v_gene | CDR3aa | CDR3nt
once | TRBJ1-5 | - | TRBV25-1 | CASSELRDHQPQHF | TGTGCCAGCAGTGAACTAAGGGACCATCAGCCCCAGCATTTT
- | TRBJ1-1 | TRBD1 | TRBV7-6 | CASSLGQGPHTEAFF | TGTGCCAGCAGCTTAGGACAGGGCCCTCACACTGAAGCTTTCTTT
- | TRBJ1-5 | TRBD1 | TRBV6-1 | CASSAGTGVNSNQPQHF | TGTGCCAGCAGTGCCGGGACAGGGGTAAATAGCAATCAGCCCCAGCATTTT
- | TRBJ1-1 | - | TRBV19 | CASSKGWNTEAFF | TGTGCCAGTAGTAAGGGTTGGAACACTGAAGCTTTCTTT
once | TRBJ1-2 | - | TRBV7-2 | CASSLPGSNTYGYTF | TGTGCCAGCAGCTTACCAGGGTCCAACACCTATGGCTACACCTTC
- | TRBJ1-6 | - | TRBV9 | CASSVVGQPGNSPLHF | TGTGCCAGCAGCGTAGTTGGGCAGCCTGGGAATTCACCCCTCCACTTT
- | TRBJ1-1 | - | TRBV11-2 | CASSLVAVGEAFF | TGTGCCAGCAGCTTAGTGGCAGTAGGTGAAGCTTTCTTT
- | TRBJ2-1 | - | TRBV11-3 | CASSSRFSSYNEQFF | TGTGCCAGCAGCTCTCGCTTTAGCTCCTACAATGAGCAGTTCTTC
- | TRBJ1-6 | TRBD1 | TRBV9 | CASSVGELVTGGDSPLHF | TGTGCCAGCAGCGTAGGAGAACTGGTTACAGGGGGGGATTCACCCCTCCACTTT
- | TRBJ2-1 | TRBD2 | TRBV18 | CASSPSLAGGYNEQFF | TGTGCCAGCTCACCAAGTTTAGCGGGGGGGTACAATGAGCAGTTCTTC
- | TRBJ2-1 | - | TRBV28 | CASNGGYGHAREQFF | TGTGCCAGCAATGGGGGGTACGGACACGCCCGTGAGCAGTTCTTC
- | TRBJ1-1 | - | TRBV18 | CASSHSRDGVGNTEAFF | TGTGCCAGCTCACACTCCCGGGACGGAGTTGGGAACACTGAAGCTTTCTTT
- | TRBJ2-5 | - | TRBV5-1 | CASSLGVGANWEETQYF | TGCGCCAGCAGCTTGGGGGTAGGGGCGAATTGGGAAGAGACCCAGTACTTC
- | TRBJ2-6 | - | TRBV19 | CASSIEGAGANVLTF | TGTGCCAGTAGTATTGAGGGAGCTGGGGCCAACGTCCTGACTTTC
- | TRBJ1-1 | - | TRBV25-1 | CASSEPGQIEAFF | TGTGCCAGCAGTGAGCCTGGACAGATTGAAGCTTTCTTT
many | TRBJ2-7 | TRBD2 | TRBV7-6 | CASSPNLGLAGAFSYEQYF | TGTGCCAGCAGCCCCAACTTGGGACTAGCGGGGGCCTTCTCCTACGAGCAGTACTTC
- | TRBJ2-7 | - | TRBV5-3 | CARRPPRGPYEQYF | TGTGCCAGAAGACCACCACGGGGGCCCTACGAGCAGTACTTC
- | TRBJ1-2 | - | TRBV10-3 | CAISDRDTGYTF | TGTGCCATCAGTGACCGGGACACCGGCTACACCTTC
- | TRBJ2-7 | - | TRBV6-5 | CASSPQGSHEQYF | TGTGCCAGCAGCCCACAGGGTAGCCACGAGCAGTACTTC
few | TRBJ1-5 | - | TRBV2 | CASSEVGVQLGQPQHF | TGTGCCAGCAGTGAAGTTGGGGTACAGTTAGGTCAGCCCCAGCATTTT
- | TRBJ1-3 | - | TRBV2 | CASSPLGGGSGNTIYF | TGTGCCAGCAGCCCCCTCGGTGGGGGCTCTGGAAACACCATATATTTT
- | TRBJ1-6 | - | TRBV5-6 | CASSLPGYNSPLHF | TGTGCCAGCAGCTTGCCGGGGTATAATTCACCCCTCCACTTT
- | TRBJ2-1 | - | TRBV19 | CASSSLRGEVYNEQFF | TGTGCCAGTAGTAGCCTTAGGGGGGAGGTCTACAATGAGCAGTTCTTC
- | TRBJ2-7 | - | TRBV7-8 | CASSPEGVGSEQYF | TGTGCCAGCAGCCCAGAGGGCGTCGGTTCCGAGCAGTACTTC